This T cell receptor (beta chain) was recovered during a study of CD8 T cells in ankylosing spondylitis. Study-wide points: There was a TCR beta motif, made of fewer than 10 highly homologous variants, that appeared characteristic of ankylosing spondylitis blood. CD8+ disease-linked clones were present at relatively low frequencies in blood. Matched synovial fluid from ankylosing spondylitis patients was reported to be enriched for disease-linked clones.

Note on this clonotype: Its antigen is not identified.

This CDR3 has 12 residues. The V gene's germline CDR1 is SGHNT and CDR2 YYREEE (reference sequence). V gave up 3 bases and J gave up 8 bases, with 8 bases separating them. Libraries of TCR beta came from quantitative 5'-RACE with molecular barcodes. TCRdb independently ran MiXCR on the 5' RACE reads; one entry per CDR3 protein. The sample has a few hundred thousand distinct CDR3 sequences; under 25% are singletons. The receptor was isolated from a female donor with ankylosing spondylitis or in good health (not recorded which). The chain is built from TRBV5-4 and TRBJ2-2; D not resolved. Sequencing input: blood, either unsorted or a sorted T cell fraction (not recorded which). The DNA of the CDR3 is TGTGCCAGCAGCTCCCGTTGGGGGGAGCTGTTTTTT. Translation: CASSSRWGELFF.